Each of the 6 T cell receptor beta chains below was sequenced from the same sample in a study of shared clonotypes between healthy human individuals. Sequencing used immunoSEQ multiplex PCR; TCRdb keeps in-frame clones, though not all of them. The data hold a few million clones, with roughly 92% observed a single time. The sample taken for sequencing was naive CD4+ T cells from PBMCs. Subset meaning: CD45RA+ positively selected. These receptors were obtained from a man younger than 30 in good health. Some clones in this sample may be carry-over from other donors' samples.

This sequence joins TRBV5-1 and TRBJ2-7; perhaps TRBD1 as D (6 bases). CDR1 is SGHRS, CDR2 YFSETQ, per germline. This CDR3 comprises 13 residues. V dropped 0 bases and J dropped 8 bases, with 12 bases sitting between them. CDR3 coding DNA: TGCGCCAGCAGCTTGGGACAGGAATCCAAGCAGTACTTC. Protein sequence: CASSLGQESKQYF.

DNA of the CDR3: TGCGCCAGCAGCTGGGGTTTTGGAGCAGCCTCCTACGAGCAGTACTTC. The encoded protein is CASSWGFGAASYEQYF. The V gene is TRBV5-1, the J gene TRBJ2-7; no clear D. Germline V gene lookup returns CDR1 SGHRS and CDR2 YFSETQ. The CDR3 has 16 amino acids. Trimming took 3 bases from V and 0 from J, leaving 16 bases between them.

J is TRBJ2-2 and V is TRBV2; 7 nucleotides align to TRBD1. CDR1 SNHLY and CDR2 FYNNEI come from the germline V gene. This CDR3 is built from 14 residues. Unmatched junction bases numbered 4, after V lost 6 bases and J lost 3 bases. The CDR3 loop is CASRDRMDTGELFF. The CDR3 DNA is TGTGCCAGCAGGGACAGGATGGACACCGGGGAGCTGTTTTTT.

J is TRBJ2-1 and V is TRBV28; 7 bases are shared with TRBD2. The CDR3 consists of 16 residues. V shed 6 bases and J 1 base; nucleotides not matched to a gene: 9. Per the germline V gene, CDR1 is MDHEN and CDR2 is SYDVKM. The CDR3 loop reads CASSHGRGSSYNEQFF. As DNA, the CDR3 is TGTGCCAGCAGCCACGGGCGCGGGAGTTCCTACAATGAGCAGTTCTTC.

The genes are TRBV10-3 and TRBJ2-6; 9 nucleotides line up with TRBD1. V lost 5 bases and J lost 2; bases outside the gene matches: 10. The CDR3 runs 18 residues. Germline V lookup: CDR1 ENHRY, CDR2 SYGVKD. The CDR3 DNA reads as TGTGCCATCAGTCCGGGACAGGGTATCCCCACTGGGGCCAACGTCCTGACTTTC. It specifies CAISPGQGIPTGANVLTF.

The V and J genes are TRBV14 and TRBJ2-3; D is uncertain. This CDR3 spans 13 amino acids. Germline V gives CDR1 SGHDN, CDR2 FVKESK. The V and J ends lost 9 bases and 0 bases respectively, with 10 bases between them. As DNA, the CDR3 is TGTGCCAGTTCACAGCCTAGCACAGATACGCAGTATTTT. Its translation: CASSQPSTDTQYF.